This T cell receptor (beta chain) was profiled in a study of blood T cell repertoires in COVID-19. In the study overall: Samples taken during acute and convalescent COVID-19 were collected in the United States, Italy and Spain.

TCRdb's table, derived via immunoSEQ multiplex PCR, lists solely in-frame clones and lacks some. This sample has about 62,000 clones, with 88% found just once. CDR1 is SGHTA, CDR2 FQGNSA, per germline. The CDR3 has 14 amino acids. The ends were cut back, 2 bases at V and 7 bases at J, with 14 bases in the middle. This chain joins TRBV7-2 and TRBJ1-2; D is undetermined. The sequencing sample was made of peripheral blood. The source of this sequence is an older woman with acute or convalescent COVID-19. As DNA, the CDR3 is TGTGCCAGCAGCTTATTCGCACTAGATTCTGGCTACACCTTC. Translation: CASSLFALDSGYTF.